The entry below describes one T cell receptor (beta chain). Methods used by the authors: Amplification with reference gene primers provided the estimates of nucleated cell counts. The assay was immunoSEQ multiplex PCR, and TCRdb's table has in-frame clones only and misses some. V and J calls and clone size follow that table, whereas D and trimming were derived from the DNA. Of roughly 220,000 clones listed, roughly 86% were seen once; the top ten hold about 9.4%. Germline assignment: CDR1 LGHDT and CDR2 YNNKEL (reference sequence). Trimming cost V 6 bases and J 3 bases; bases outside gene matches: 5. The CDR3 is made up of 13 amino acids. Seattle participants joined during active infection and were tracked over time. The source of the sample is a study of blood T cell repertoires in COVID-19. Overall study context: COVID-19 samples, acute and convalescent, were from the United States, Italy and Spain. T cells, B-cell-depleted T cells, or PBMCs provided the cDNA or gDNA that served as material.

The chain uses TRBV3-1 (or the pseudogene TRBV3-2) and TRBJ2-7; TRBD1 matches at 7 bases. Specimen: peripheral blood. This TCR derives from a woman aged 50 to 60 with COVID-19, enrolled during active disease. DNA for the CDR3: TGTGCCAGCAGGAGGCAGGGGGACTACGAGCAGTACTTC. It specifies CASRRQGDYEQYF.